The 27 T cell receptor beta chains given below trace back to one sample, sequenced in a study of blood T cell repertoires in COVID-19. Method: immunoSEQ multiplex PCR; TCRdb's copy keeps in-frame clones and lacks some. The sample has some 70,000 clones; about 82% are singletons. Sample: peripheral blood. All receptors derive from an older woman with acute or convalescent COVID-19.

J is TRBJ1-4 and V is TRBV7-8, with 9 bases lining up with TRBD1. The J segment lost 8 bases and the V segment lost 6 bases, leaving 10 bases of the junction unmatched. The CDR3 runs to 15 residues. CDR1 and CDR2 (germline): SGHVS, FQNEAQ. CDR3 region: CASRRPGQGTEKLFF. The DNA for the CDR3 is TGTGCCAGCAGAAGACCGGGACAGGGTACCGAAAAACTGTTTTTT. Full variable domain (missing parts from reference TRBV7-8 and TRBJ1-4): GAGVSQSPRYKVAKRGQDVALRCDPISGHVSLFWYQQALGQGPEFLTYFQNEAQLDKSGLPSDRFFAERPEGSVSTLKIQRTQQEDSAVYLCASRRPGQGTEKLFFGSGTQLSVL.

The chain joins TRBV2 to TRBJ2-1, with D maybe TRBD2 (6 bases). This CDR3 contains 15 residues. V was shortened by 7 bases and J by 0 bases, with 13 bases between the two germline ends. Germline CDR1 reads SNHLY; CDR2 reads FYNNEI. As DNA, the CDR3 is TGTGCCAGCACCGGGGAGGCGAGCTCCTACAATGAGCAGTTCTTC. Translated, it gives CASTGEASSYNEQFF.

A few counts support this clone. At the DNA level, this CDR3 is encoded by other sequences in the same sample as well. This chain joins TRBV27 and TRBJ2-1, with TRBD2 as a possible D gene (6 bases). The CDR3 is 14 amino acids. The V and J ends lost 3 bases and 1 base respectively, with 7 bases between them. The germline gives CDR1 MNHEY, CDR2 SMNVEV (reference sequence). CDR3 in DNA: TGTGCCAGCAGTTTGGGGGGATCCTACAATGAGCAGTTCTTC. This translates into CASSLGGSYNEQFF.

V usage is TRBV9 and J usage is TRBJ2-1; perhaps TRBD1 as D (5 bases). With 0 bases removed from V and 1 base from J, the gap between germline ends came to 8 bases. Looked up from germline, CDR1 is SGDLS and CDR2 is YYNGEE. The CDR3 is 15 amino acids. The CDR3 region is CASSVGAGSYNEQFF. The CDR3 DNA reads as TGTGCCAGCAGCGTAGGGGCAGGGTCCTACAATGAGCAGTTCTTC.

The chain employs TRBV2 and TRBJ1-1; D unclear. In germline, CDR1 is SNHLY, CDR2 FYNNEI. V lost 10 bases and J 7 bases, leaving 13 bases between the germline ends. The CDR3 covers 11 residues. The CDR3 region is CATSGAVEAFF. The CDR3 DNA is TGTGCCACTTCGGGAGCTGTTGAAGCTTTCTTT.

This chain links TRBV12-3 or TRBV12-4 with TRBJ1-5, with TRBD1 matching over 8 bases. Trimming removed 6 bases from V and 4 bases from J; junction bases left unmatched: 2. The CDR3 is 13 amino acids. DNA for the CDR3: TGTGCCAGCAGAACAGGGGGAAATCAGCCCCAGCATTTT. Translated: CASRTGGNQPQHF.

The chain combines TRBV30 with TRBJ2-7; 12 positions agree with TRBD2. The germline gives CDR1 GTSNPN, CDR2 SVGIG (reference sequence). This CDR3 is built from 17 residues. Trimming cost V 3 bases and J 6 bases; bases outside gene matches: 15. CDR3 sequence reads: CAWRSWRASGRVGEQYF. The CDR3 coding sequence is TGTGCCTGGAGATCGTGGCGGGCTAGCGGGAGGGTAGGCGAGCAGTACTTC.

The chain employs TRBV18 and TRBJ1-4; D is unresolved. Trimming took off 3 bases at V and 0 bases at J, with 11 bases between the two ends. CDR3 length: 16 residues. Per the germline V gene, CDR1 is KGHSH and CDR2 is LQKENI. CDR3 sequence: CASSPGLASTNEKLFF. Here the CDR3 DNA reads TGTGCCAGCTCACCCGGACTGGCGTCAACTAATGAAAAACTGTTTTTT.

This clone came up a few times. V is TRBV30 and J is TRBJ2-1; 8 positions agree with TRBD2. This CDR3 is 14 amino acids long. CDR1 is GTSNPN, CDR2 SVGIG, per germline (reference sequence). V was pared by 0 bases and J by 9 bases, with 7 bases of the junction left unmatched. CDR3 nucleotides: TGTGCCTGGAGTGTAGTAGGCGGGAGGACTGAGCAGTTCTTC. Its translation: CAWSVVGGRTEQFF. The variable domain in full, with the rest retrieved from reference TRBV30 and TRBJ2-1, is SQTIHQWPATLVQPVGSPLSLECTVEGTSNPNLYWYRQAAGRGLQLLFYSVGIGQISSEVPQNLSASRPQDRQFILSSKKLLLSDSGFYLCAWSVVGGRTEQFFGPGTRLTVL.

DNA of the CDR3: TGCAGCGTTGTCCGACAGGGGGCTAGCTCCTACGAGCAGTACTTC. This codes for CSVVRQGASSYEQYF. The chain couples TRBV29-1 to TRBJ2-7; TRBD1 matches at 10 bases. Trimming took 4 bases from V and 0 from J; bases not matched to a gene: 6. The CDR3 is 15 residues long. Germline V gene sequence: CDR1 SQVTM, CDR2 ANQGSEA.

The rearrangement links TRBV7-2 to TRBJ1-3; D may be TRBD1 (6 bases). This CDR3 region has 16 residues. Germline loops: CDR1 SGHTA, CDR2 FQGNSA. V lost 4 bases, J lost 0 bases, and 13 bases lay in between. CDR3 sequence: CASSSTGSPSGNTIYF. The DNA of the CDR3 is TGTGCCAGCAGCTCAACAGGGTCTCCCTCTGGAAACACCATATATTTT.

The CDR3 sequence is CSVGDTINEKLFF. In DNA, the CDR3 is TGCAGCGTTGGGGACACAATAAATGAAAAACTGTTTTTT. The chain carries TRBV29-1 and TRBJ1-4; D perhaps matches TRBD1 (6 bases). The CDR3 has 13 amino acids. The germline gives CDR1 SQVTM, CDR2 ANQGSEA. Trimming removed 4 bases at V and 5 bases at J, with 11 bases between.

V and J are TRBV25-1 and TRBJ1-5, with D possibly matching TRBD1 (5 bases). Trimming cost V 4 bases and J 3 bases, with 10 bases left between them. This CDR3 comprises 14 residues. Germline CDR1 reads MGHDK; CDR2 reads SYGVNS. CDR3 coding DNA: TGTGCCAGCAGTGCCACAGGACCCAATCAGCCCCAGCATTTT. This codes for CASSATGPNQPQHF.

V gene TRBV29-1 combines with J gene TRBJ1-1; TRBD1 agrees at 7 bases. Germline CDR1 reads SQVTM; CDR2 reads ANQGSEA. With V trimmed by 7 bases and J by 0 bases, 5 bases remained unmatched. This CDR3 has 13 residues. CDR3 loop: CSAGGTVNTEAFF. CDR3 nucleotides: TGCAGCGCCGGTGGGACAGTGAACACTGAAGCTTTCTTT.

This chain joins TRBV9 and TRBJ2-7, with 9 bases that match TRBD1. This CDR3 is 15 amino acids long. Germline V CDR1 and CDR2: SGDLS, YYNGEE. V gave up 8 bases and J gave up 5 bases; unmatched junction bases: 14. As DNA, the CDR3 is TGTGCCAGTTCATCCTCCGGGACAGGGTCCCACGAGCAGTACTTC. Amino acid sequence: CASSSSGTGSHEQYF.

Only a few counts were recorded for this clone. This chain joins TRBV2 and TRBJ1-2, with 7 bases matching TRBD1. CDR3 size: 14 residues. The V gene end was trimmed by 7 bases and the J gene end by 5 bases; junction bases not matched to a gene: 10. Germline CDR1 SNHLY, CDR2 FYNNEI. The CDR3 DNA reads as TGTGCCAGCACCCCTAGAGGGGGCGGGTATGGCTACACCTTC. Its protein product is CASTPRGGGYGYTF. Supplemented by reference TRBV2 and TRBJ1-2, the full variable domain reads EPEVTQTPSHQVTQMGQEVILRCVPISNHLYFYWYRQILGQKVEFLVSFYNNEISEKSEIFDDQFSVERPDGSNFTLKIRSTKLEDSAMYFCASTPRGGGYGYTFGSGTRLTVV.

The J gene is TRBJ1-6, the V gene TRBV6-5, with 7 bases identical to TRBD1. Germline-derived CDR1 and CDR2 are MNHEY and SVGAGI. The CDR3 sequence is 14 residues long. The ends lost 6 bases at V and 10 bases at J; junction bases unmatched: 9. CDR3 in DNA: TGTGCCAGCAGCAGAGAAGGGGGCGGGTCACCCCTCCACTTT. Translation gives CASSREGGGSPLHF.

The rearrangement uses TRBV19 and TRBJ2-2; 14 bases are shared with TRBD2. The CDR3 totals 16 residues. Germline V gives CDR1 LNHDA, CDR2 SQIVND (reference sequence). The junction had 6 bases not matched to a gene; V was cut back by 4 bases and J by 8 bases. CDR3 protein: CASSRGLAGARGELFF. For the CDR3, the DNA is TGTGCCAGTAGTAGGGGACTAGCGGGGGCGCGGGGGGAGCTGTTTTTT.

The genes are TRBV20-1 and TRBJ2-5; D is ambiguous. The CDR3 loop spans 11 amino acids. V shed 6 bases and J shed 11 bases, with 16 bases lying between them. The germline CDR1 and CDR2 sequences are DFQATT and SNEGSKA (reference sequence). Here the CDR3 DNA reads TGCAGTGCCCAAACGGCGAGCGAACAGTACTTC. Residues: CSAQTASEQYF.

This clone was counted only a few times. The rearrangement uses TRBV3-1 (or the pseudogene TRBV3-2) and TRBJ1-1; tentative D call: TRBD1 (5 bases). V was pared by 0 bases and J by 3 bases, with 14 bases between. There are 16 residues in the CDR3. From germline, CDR1 is LGHDT and CDR2 YNNKEL (reference sequence). CDR3 sequence: CASSQELGGAYTEAFF. CDR3 bases: TGTGCCAGCAGCCAAGAGTTGGGGGGAGCCTACACTGAAGCTTTCTTT.

The rearrangement uses TRBV30 and TRBJ1-2, with D possibly TRBD1 on 5 matching bases. Trimming took 3 bases from V and 5 from J, leaving 16 bases between them. CDR3 length equals 14 residues. Germline-derived CDR1 and CDR2 are GTSNPN and SVGIG (reference sequence). The CDR3 DNA reads as TGTGCCTGGAGCCGGGACTCCGTCTTATATGGCTACACCTTC. It encodes CAWSRDSVLYGYTF.

The chain is built from TRBV28 and TRBJ1-1; the match to TRBD1 covers 8 bases. This CDR3 contains 17 residues. V was pared by 4 bases and J by 1 base, with 11 bases of the junction left unmatched. Germline lookup yields CDR1 MDHEN and CDR2 SYDVKM. CDR3 DNA sequence: TGTGCCAGCAGTTCCCCCAGGTCGGGGACAGGGAACACTGAAGCTTTCTTT. Translated: CASSSPRSGTGNTEAFF.

The sample holds a few counts of this clone. This rearrangement joins TRBV6-5 to TRBJ1-3; tentative D call: TRBD1 (6 bases). The V and J ends lost 8 bases and 2 bases respectively, with 10 bases between them. The CDR3 has 13 residues. The germline CDR1 and CDR2 sequences are MNHEY and SVGAGI. The CDR3 region has the DNA TGTGCCAGCCTCGGGGGGCCTGGAAACACCATATATTTT. This sequence encodes CASLGGPGNTIYF.

This clone was observed a few times. The chain recombines TRBV28 with TRBJ1-2, with 7 bases lining up with TRBD1. The CDR3 has 16 residues. Trimming removed 6 bases from V and 8 bases from J; junction bases left unmatched: 18. Germline values: CDR1 MDHEN, CDR2 SYDVKM. The CDR3 bases are TGTGCCAGCAGCCTAGGGGACAGCTTCCCCGGTGAGGGCTACACCTTC. It is translated as CASSLGDSFPGEGYTF.

V is TRBV30 and J is TRBJ1-6; 7 positions match TRBD1. V gave up 4 bases and J gave up 4 bases; unmatched junction bases: 7. CDR1 is GTSNPN and CDR2 is SVGIG in the germline V gene (reference sequence). This CDR3 spans 15 amino acids. CDR3 in amino acids: CAWKTGTVYNSPLHF. The CDR3 bases are TGTGCCTGGAAAACCGGGACAGTGTATAATTCACCCCTCCACTTT.

The chain has TRBV19 and TRBJ2-2; D is perhaps TRBD2 (6 bases). Germline V gene data show CDR1 as LNHDA and CDR2 as SQIVND (reference sequence). Deletions cut 3 bases from V and 7 bases from J, with 12 bases between. The CDR3 runs to 14 residues. The CDR3 DNA is TGTGCCAGTAGTATTCGGGGGTCGGTCGGGGAGCTGTTTTTT. This translates into CASSIRGSVGELFF.

With regard to this clone: Other DNA sequences within the sample encode an identical CDR3. The V and J genes are TRBV18 and TRBJ2-5; D might be TRBD2 (5 bases). Trimming took 2 bases from V and 1 from J, leaving 5 bases between them. CDR3 length: 13 amino acids. The germline gives CDR1 KGHSH, CDR2 LQKENI. The CDR3 loop is CASSPGLQETQYF. The CDR3 DNA reads TGTGCCAGCTCACCAGGACTCCAAGAGACCCAGTACTTC. Full variable domain (outside the CDR3, taken from reference TRBV18 and TRBJ2-5): NAGVMQNPRHLVRRRGQEARLRCSPMKGHSHVYWYRQLPEEGLKFMVYLQKENIIDESGMPKERFSAEFPKEGPSILRIQQVVRGDSAAYFCASSPGLQETQYFGPGTRLLVL.